Below are 28 T cell receptor beta chains sequenced from a single sample in a study of breast tumors, draining lymph nodes, adjacent tissues. The lymph nodes were axillary draining lymph nodes from breast cancer patients. TCRdb processed the multiplex PCR reads anew with MiXCR; each CDR3 protein has one entry. The data show about 230,000 distinct CDR3 sequences, about 34% seen once. The sequenced sample was axillary lymph node tissue. The receptor set was obtained from a female donor with breast cancer. Some clones in this sample may be carry-over from other donors' samples.

The chain recombines TRBV20-1 with TRBJ2-7, with 8 positions matching TRBD2. CDR1 and CDR2 from the germline V gene are DFQATT and SNEGSKA (reference sequence). Trimming took 2 bases from V and 4 from J; bases not matched to a gene: 4. The CDR3 is made up of 13 amino acids. The chain's CDR3 is CSARLVAGYEQYF. In nucleotides, the CDR3 is TGCAGTGCTAGATTGGTAGCGGGATACGAGCAGTACTTC.

The sample holds many counts of this clonotype. This rearrangement joins TRBV18 to TRBJ2-1; the match to TRBD2 covers 9 bases. This CDR3 is 15 amino acids long. V shed 3 bases and J 4 bases; nucleotides not matched to a gene: 4. The germline V gene has CDR1 KGHSH and CDR2 LQKENI. CDR3 in DNA: TGTGCCAGCTCACCTAGCGGGAGCAAATACAATGAGCAGTTCTTC. Amino acid sequence: CASSPSGSKYNEQFF.

This clonotype was counted many times. Possible read error: a much larger clone is one base away. This sequence joins TRBV6-4 and TRBJ1-4, with D unclear. V lost 5 bases to trimming and J lost 2 bases, with 15 bases between them. Germline values: CDR1 MRHNA, CDR2 SNTAGT. The CDR3 consists of 16 residues. CDR3 sequence: CASSHYKVRTNEKLFF. Written as DNA, the CDR3 is TGTGCCAGCAGTCACTACAAGGTACGGACTAATGAAAAACTGTTTTTT.

Ten or more counts support this clonotype. The chain links TRBV19 to TRBJ2-2; D tentatively reads TRBD1 or TRBD2 (6 bases each). V lost 6 bases to trimming and J lost 5 bases, with 13 bases between them. This CDR3 spans 14 amino acids. CDR1 and CDR2 from the germline V gene are LNHDA and SQIVND (reference sequence). The CDR3 spells CASRGGRRTGELFF. The CDR3 nucleotides are TGTGCCAGTAGAGGGGGGAGACGGACCGGGGAGCTGTTTTTT.

CDR3 loop: CASSQPTGGSPLHF. CDR3 bases: TGCGCCAGCAGCCAACCGACAGGGGGTTCACCCCTCCACTTT. The J gene is TRBJ1-6, the V gene TRBV4-1, with 9 bases matching TRBD1. V was clipped by 2 bases and J by 9 bases; unmatched bases: 2. Germline V gene lookup returns CDR1 MGHRA and CDR2 YSYEKL. CDR3 length: 14 amino acids.

In this sample, this clonotype turned up a few times. One junction end does not reproduce the germline sequence, and a read error may be involved. J is TRBJ2-2 and V is TRBV20-1; D possibly uses TRBD1 or TRBD2 (5 bases each). The CDR3 totals 13 residues. CDR1 DFQATT and CDR2 SNEGSKA come from the germline V gene (reference sequence). The CDR3 loop reads CSARSSLTGALFF. CDR3 in DNA: TGCAGTGCTAGGTCGAGTTTGACCGGGGCGCTGTTTTTT.

This clonotype was recorded at least ten times. This chain joins TRBV20-1 and TRBJ1-4; 9 bases line up with TRBD1. Germline CDR1 reads DFQATT; CDR2 reads SNEGSKA (reference sequence). This CDR3 has 15 residues. The trim removed 0 bases at V and 7 bases at J, leaving 6 bases unmatched. In nucleotides, the CDR3 is TGCAGTGCTAGAGAAACGACAGGGGGATTTGAAAAACTGTTTTTT. It codes for CSARETTGGFEKLFF.

This clonotype was counted ten times or more. A junction boundary mismatches the germline segment, possibly from a read error. The gene calls are TRBV2 and TRBJ2-2, with TRBD2 matching over 7 bases. Germline V CDR1 and CDR2: SNHLY, FYNNEI. CDR3 size: 15 residues. CDR3 DNA sequence: TGTGCCAGCAGGGCGGGAGTGTCGAACACCGGGGAGCTGCTTTTT. Translated: CASRAGVSNTGELLF.

With regard to this clonotype: An end of the junction does not agree with germline; a read error may underlie this. J is TRBJ2-5 and V is TRBV24-1; D remains unclear. Germline V lookup: CDR1 KGHDR, CDR2 SFDVKD. The CDR3 spans 14 residues. The CDR3 spells CATRIIETSKPKTF. In nucleotides, the CDR3 is TGTGCCACCAGGATCATAGAGACTTCGAAACCCAAGACCTTC.

This clonotype was detected ten times or more. J is TRBJ1-3 and V is TRBV5-1; 8 positions agree with TRBD1. The CDR3 extends over 15 amino acids. The germline gives CDR1 SGHRS, CDR2 YFSETQ. Trimming cost V 3 bases and J 7 bases; bases outside gene matches: 9. The CDR3, as DNA: TGCGCCAGCAGCTCAAACGGACAGGGCCCGAACACCATATATTTT. Protein sequence: CASSSNGQGPNTIYF.

This clonotype was seen ten or more times. This chain uses TRBV19 with TRBJ1-2; no clear D. V was pared by 3 bases and J by 0 bases, with 5 bases between. The CDR3 has 13 amino acids. The V gene's germline CDR1 is LNHDA and CDR2 SQIVND (reference sequence). DNA for the CDR3: TGTGCCAGTAGTATCCGAACTAACTATGGCTACACCTTC. Translating gives CASSIRTNYGYTF.

This clonotype occurred many times. The V gene is TRBV28, the J gene TRBJ2-7, with D perhaps assigned TRBD1 or TRBD2 (7 bases each). Germline-derived CDR1 and CDR2 are MDHEN and SYDVKM. The V end was cut by 5 bases, the J end by 3 bases, with 17 bases between. This CDR3 has 15 residues. The CDR3 region is CASSTLQGRVYEQYF. CDR3 in DNA: TGTGCCAGCAGTACTCTACAGGGGAGGGTCTACGAGCAGTACTTC.

As concerns this clonotype: A much larger clone differs from this one at a single base, so this may be a read error. The V call is TRBV5-1, the J call TRBJ2-5, with 9 bases fitting TRBD1. CDR3 length: 15 amino acids. Germline V gene sequence: CDR1 SGHRS, CDR2 YFSETQ. Trimming at V came to 2 bases and at J to 5 bases, leaving 7 bases not matched to a gene. The CDR3 protein is CASSFYRGRHETQYF. The CDR3 DNA sequence: TGCGCCAGCAGCTTCTACAGGGGGCGTCACGAGACCCAGTACTTC.

The V and J genes are TRBV3-1 and TRBJ2-1; 10 bases align to TRBD2. This CDR3 region has 15 residues. CDR1 is LGHDT, CDR2 YNNKEL, per germline (reference sequence). Trimming removed 3 bases from V and 3 bases from J; junction bases left unmatched: 2. The CDR3 DNA reads TGTGCCAGCAGCCATAGCGGGGGGTTCTACAATGAGCAGTTCTTC. Its translation: CASSHSGGFYNEQFF.

This clonotype was counted at least ten times. CDR3 sequence reads: CASSFHVSNQPQHF. CDR3 coding DNA: TGTGCCAGCAGTTTTCACGTGAGCAATCAGCCCCAGCATTTT. The chain recombines TRBV28 with TRBJ1-5; D remains ambiguous. V was clipped by 3 bases and J by 1 base, with 7 bases between them. CDR3 size: 14 residues. The germline gives CDR1 MDHEN, CDR2 SYDVKM.

This clonotype was picked up many times. The chain combines TRBV11-2 with TRBJ2-5, with TRBD2 as a possible D gene (6 bases). This CDR3 has 16 amino acids. Germline V CDR1 and CDR2: SGHAT, FQNNGV. V lost 1 base and J lost 5, with 17 bases in between. CDR3 loop: CASSLATGTGAETQYF. CDR3 nucleotides: TGTGCCAGCAGCTTAGCTACCGGGACTGGCGCGGAGACCCAGTACTTC.

This clonotype has at least ten counts. The CDR3 loop is CSASPASGRRSEQYF. The CDR3 region has the DNA TGCAGTGCTAGCCCCGCTAGCGGGAGAAGGTCCGAGCAGTACTTC. This chain uses TRBV20-1 with TRBJ2-7, with 10 bases matching TRBD2. This CDR3 has 15 amino acids. CDR1 is DFQATT and CDR2 is SNEGSKA in the germline V gene (reference sequence). V lost 3 bases and J lost 6; bases outside the gene matches: 11.

This clonotype was counted at least ten times. CDR3 loop: CASSYEGSGTAGELFF. The CDR3 DNA follows: TGTGCCAGCAGTTACGAGGGGAGCGGGACCGCCGGGGAGCTGTTTTTT. The chain combines TRBV6-5 with TRBJ2-2; 7 bases agree with TRBD2. The length of the CDR3 is 16 residues. Germline V lookup: CDR1 MNHEY, CDR2 SVGAGI. The V and J ends lost 2 bases and 6 bases, in that order; junction bases with no gene match: 9.

Comment on this clonotype: Mismatch with germline at one junction end may stem from a read error. The chain employs TRBV6-1 and TRBJ2-3, with a tentative D call TRBD1 (7 bases). The CDR3 spans 18 residues. Germline CDR1 reads MNHNS; CDR2 reads SASEGT. This CDR3 is CASTWDRFSLTSTDAQYF. The CDR3 DNA reads TGTGCCAGCACCTGGGACAGATTCTCTCTTACTAGCACAGATGCGCAGTATTTT.

This clonotype was recorded at least ten times. This chain connects TRBV4-3 to TRBJ2-2; D is ambiguous. This CDR3 is built from 13 residues. Trimming shortened V by 0 bases and J by 8 bases, and 7 bases separated the two germline ends. Looked up from germline, CDR1 is LGHNA and CDR2 is YSLEER. CDR3 sequence: CASSQDFRGELFF. CDR3 nucleotide sequence: TGCGCCAGCAGCCAAGATTTCCGGGGGGAGCTGTTTTTT.

This clonotype was picked up many times. CDR3 loop: CASSGMDRGSYNEQFF. The CDR3 nucleotides read TGTGCCAGCAGCGGCATGGACAGGGGCTCCTACAATGAGCAGTTCTTC. The V call is TRBV11-3, the J call TRBJ2-1; TRBD1 matches 9 bases. The CDR3 runs to 16 residues. V gave up 5 bases and J gave up 0 bases; unmatched junction bases: 5. CDR1 is SGHNT, CDR2 YENEEA, per germline.

CDR3 sequence (DNA): TGTGCCAGTAGTCCGGGGGGCCCGAGGGAAGCTTTCTTT. It codes for CASSPGGPREAFF. V usage is TRBV19 and J usage is TRBJ1-1; possibly TRBD1 for D (6 bases). Germline CDR1 reads LNHDA; CDR2 reads SQIVND (reference sequence). The V and J ends lost 5 bases and 8 bases respectively, with 15 bases between them. This CDR3 has 13 amino acids. Variable domain in full (rest from reference TRBV19 and TRBJ1-1): DGGITQSPKYLFRKEGQNVTLSCEQNLNHDAMYWYRQDPGQGLRLIYYSQIVNDFQKGDIAEGYSVSREKKESFPLTVTSAQKNPTAFYLCASSPGGPREAFFGQGTRLTVV.

Comments on this clonotype: One end of the junction is discordant with germline, which a read error may explain. V and J are TRBV3-1 and TRBJ2-5; D remains unclear. The CDR3 spans 17 residues. From germline, CDR1 is LGHDT and CDR2 YNNKEL (reference sequence). The CDR3 protein is CAGSQEIGFVPVLTQYF. The CDR3 nucleotides are TGCGCCGGCAGCCAAGAGATCGGGTTCGTACCTGTTTTGACCCAGTACTTC.

This clonotype was counted many times. The chain uses TRBV5-8 and TRBJ2-5; D not certain. The length of the CDR3 is 12 residues. Germline loops: CDR1 SGHTS, CDR2 YDEGEE. Trimming shortened V by 0 bases and J by 7 bases, and 7 bases separated the two germline ends. The CDR3 loop reads CASSLVRRTQYF. CDR3 nucleotides: TGTGCCAGCAGCTTGGTCCGACGGACCCAGTACTTC.

Details on this clonotype: A much larger clone lies one base from this, so it may be a read error. The chain couples TRBV6-1 to TRBJ1-2; D is perhaps TRBD1 (5 bases). Germline V CDR1 and CDR2: MNHNS, SASEGT. The germline V and J ends were trimmed by 5 bases and 2 bases, with 12 bases remaining between them. The CDR3 runs to 14 residues. CDR3 nucleotides: TGTGCCAGCAGTCAACAGGAGGCCAACTATGGCTACACCTTC. The encoded protein is CASSQQEANYGYTF.

The chain couples TRBV11-2 to TRBJ1-2; tentative D call: TRBD1 (5 bases). The CDR3 has 12 amino acids. Per the germline V gene, CDR1 is SGHAT and CDR2 is FQNNGV. V lost 7 bases and J 8 bases, leaving 14 bases between the germline ends. CDR3 nucleotides: TGTGCCAGCACCCCCCGGGGGGACGGCTACACCTTC. Its translation: CASTPRGDGYTF.

This chain connects TRBV15 to TRBJ1-5; the match to TRBD1 covers 9 bases. This CDR3 is 14 amino acids long. V lost 1 base to trimming and J lost 6 bases; unmatched junction nucleotides: 1. CDR1 and CDR2 from the germline V gene are LNHNV and YYDKDF (reference sequence). CDR3 region: CATSRGQGVQPQHF. For the CDR3, the DNA is TGTGCCACCAGCAGAGGACAGGGGGTTCAGCCCCAGCATTTT. Based on the CDR3 plus reference TRBV15 and TRBJ1-5, the full variable domain is DAMVIQNPRYQVTQFGKPVTLSCSQTLNHNVMYWYQQKSSQAPKLLFHYYDKDFNNEADTPDNFQSRRPNTSFCFLDIRSPGLGDTAMYLCATSRGQGVQPQHFGDGTRLSIL.

This clonotype was detected ten times or more. The rearrangement joins TRBV9 to TRBJ1-3; weak D call: TRBD1 (5 bases). The V gene's germline CDR1 is SGDLS and CDR2 YYNGEE. The CDR3 sequence is 14 residues long. V dropped 7 bases and J dropped 1 base, with 12 bases sitting between them. CDR3 loop: CASGPGVSGNTIYF. The CDR3 coding sequence is TGTGCCAGCGGACCGGGGGTATCTGGAAACACCATATATTTT.